The T cell receptor beta chain described here comes from a study of blood T cell repertoires in COVID-19. Study overall: Acute and convalescent COVID-19 samples came from the United States, Italy and Spain. Nucleic acid was either cDNA or gDNA, and it came from T cells, B-cell-depleted T cells, or PBMCs.

The germline gives CDR1 KGHSH, CDR2 LQKENI. The CDR3 totals 14 residues. V was shortened by 5 bases and J by 4 bases, with 15 bases between the two germline ends. Original analysis: Estimation of nucleated cell counts relied on the amplification of reference gene primers. Sequencing was performed with immunoSEQ multiplex PCR; in TCRdb, only in-frame clones are kept and a portion is missing. D and trimming come from the DNA, and the V and J calls and clone size come from that table. In the table there are approximately 230,000 clones, roughly 88% of which are singletons. The clonotype originates from a man of 80 years or more with acute or convalescent COVID-19. The rearrangement uses TRBV18 and TRBJ2-7; possibly TRBD2 for D (6 bases). Material for sequencing was peripheral blood. CDR3 nucleotide sequence: TGTGCCAGCTCAGCCCAGGAGGGGACGTACGAGCAGTACTTC. Amino acid sequence: CASSAQEGTYEQYF.